This TCR beta chain is drawn from a study of blood T cells in healthy people across ages. Sample-barcoded 5' priming and a J-beta primer mix drove a second PCR of about 7 to 12 cycles. From the 5' RACE reads, TCRdb called clonotypes with MiXCR, one entry per CDR3 protein. The profile shows about 630,000 distinct CDR3 sequences, over 20% of them singletons. Every donor provided roughly 9.1 milliliters of peripheral blood. CDR1 is SGHRS, CDR2 YFSETQ, per germline. V lost 4 bases and J lost 6, with 19 bases in between. The CDR3 has 15 residues. Sequencing used blood. V and J are TRBV5-1 and TRBJ1-2, with D perhaps matching TRBD1 (6 bases). The receptor was isolated from a man aged 65 to 79 in good health. CDR3: CASSLDLQGRDGYTF. As DNA, the CDR3 is TGCGCCAGCAGCCTAGACCTACAGGGTAGGGATGGCTACACCTTC. Full variable domain (missing parts from reference TRBV5-1 and TRBJ1-2): KAGVTQTPRYLIKTRGQQVTLSCSPISGHRSVSWYQQTPGQGLQFLFEYFSETQRNKGNFPGRFSGRQFSNSRSEMNVSTLELGDSALYLCASSLDLQGRDGYTFGSGTRLTVV.